This TCR beta chain was sequenced for a study of T cell changes during pregnancy in multiple sclerosis. Using immunoSEQ multiplex PCR, the repertoire was profiled, and TCRdb retains in-frame clones only, with some absent. This repertoire shows roughly 110,000 clones, 85% to 95% found once; its top ten account for roughly 0.78%. Trimming took off 1 base at V and 2 bases at J, with 8 bases between the two ends. Germline V gives CDR1 SGHVS, CDR2 FQNEAQ. The CDR3 runs to 14 residues. The starting material was peripheral blood, obtained in the third trimester of pregnancy. The clonotype was recovered from a female donor in good health, enrolled as a control in a pregnancy study. V gene TRBV7-8 combines with J gene TRBJ1-1; D gene ambiguous. The CDR3: CASSLDIVNTEAFF. DNA of the CDR3: TGTGCCAGCAGCTTAGATATAGTAAACACTGAAGCTTTCTTT. The full variable domain, its missing parts supplied by reference TRBV7-8 and TRBJ1-1, is GAGVSQSPRYKVAKRGQDVALRCDPISGHVSLFWYQQALGQGPEFLTYFQNEAQLDKSGLPSDRFFAERPEGSVSTLKIQRTQQEDSAVYLCASSLDIVNTEAFFGQGTRLTVV.